The rows below give T cell receptor beta chains drawn from one sample of a study of shared clonotypes between healthy human individuals. Clones were sequenced by immunoSEQ multiplex PCR, and TCRdb holds only the in-frame ones, with some missing. The data hold approximately 1.9 million clones, with roughly 95% observed a single time. The specimen sequenced was naive CD8+ T cells from PBMCs. All receptors derive from a young man in good health. Some clones in this sample may be carry-over from other donors' samples. CDR3s include the opening cysteine and the closing phenylalanine or tryptophan. The D gene is left open where the match is weak. For some rows the clone size is stated as once, few or many, or as a class when expanded; others skip it.

>TRBJ2-5|.|.|TRBV5-6
TGTGCCAGCAGCACCCCAGGGTCCCTGGAGACCCAGTACTTC
CASSTPGSLETQYF
>TRBJ2-5|.|TRBD1|TRBV19
TGTGCCAGTAGTAGAACAGGGGGCCGTGAGACCCAGTACTTC
CASSRTGGRETQYF
>TRBJ1-2|.|.|TRBV13
TGTGCCAGCAGCTTAGGCCGAAGGCAGGGTAATGGCTACACCTTC
CASSLGRRQGNGYTF
>TRBJ2-7|.|.|TRBV6-5
TGTGCCAGCAGTTATACTGAAACCTACGAGCAGTACTTC
CASSYTETYEQYF
>TRBJ2-7|.|.|TRBV5-1
TGCGCCAGCAGCTCAAAAGGGGGCTACGAGCAGTACTTC
CASSSKGGYEQYF
>TRBJ1-3|.|.|TRBV5-1
TGCGCCAGCAGCTTCGACAGGACGTCTGGAAACACCATATATTTT
CASSFDRTSGNTIYF
>TRBJ2-1|.|TRBD2|TRBV28
TGTGCCAGCAGTAGCGGGAGGGCTAATGAGCAGTTCTTC
CASSSGRANEQFF
>TRBJ2-1|once|TRBD2|TRBV19
TGTGCCAGTAGTCCGAAGGGACTACCGTCCTACAATGAGCAGTTCTTC
CASSPKGLPSYNEQFF
>TRBJ2-4|.|TRBD2|TRBV11-2
TGTGCCAGCAGCTTGACTAGCGGGAGCGCTGCCAAAAACATTCAGTACTTC
CASSLTSGSAAKNIQYF
>TRBJ2-4|.|.|TRBV28
TGTGCCAGCAGTTTGATCTGGGAAGGGACCAAAAACATTCAGTACTTC
CASSLIWEGTKNIQYF
>TRBJ2-4|.|TRBD2|TRBV15
TGTGCCACCAGCAGGCAACTTACCGGGACTAGCGGGTCCCGGGGGAAAAACATTCAGTACTTC
CATSRQLTGTSGSRGKNIQYF
>TRBJ1-4|.|.|TRBV7-8
TGTGCCAGCAGGTACAGGGTTGGAGGGGAAAAACTGTTTTTT
CASRYRVGGEKLFF
>TRBJ2-1|.|.|TRBV27
TGTGCCAGCAGTTTACTCGGGGCTAGCAATGAGCAGTTCTTC
CASSLLGASNEQFF
>TRBJ2-1|.|TRBD2|TRBV27
TGTGCCAGCAGTCCGAGAGGGCTAGCGGGAGTGGGTGACAATGAGCAGTTCTTC
CASSPRGLAGVGDNEQFF
>TRBJ2-1|.|TRBD2|TRBV27
TGTGCCAGCAGTCCCCTACCTCTACTAGCGGGAGCATTCGGTGAGCAGTTCTTC
CASSPLPLLAGAFGEQFF
>TRBJ2-7|.|TRBD1|TRBV6-5
TGTGCCAGCACCAGAGACAGGGGAAGGAACGAGCAGTACTTC
CASTRDRGRNEQYF
>TRBJ1-1|few|.|TRBV28
TGTGCCAGCAGTTTTTATCCGTCTGAAGCTTTCTTT
CASSFYPSEAFF
>TRBJ2-1|.|.|TRBV19
TGTGCCAGTAGTATAGTTGAAGTGGATGAGCAGTTCTTC
CASSIVEVDEQFF
>TRBJ2-7|once|TRBD2|TRBV6-5
TGTGCCAGCAGCCCAGCGGGGAAATACTCCTACGAGCAGTACTTC
CASSPAGKYSYEQYF
>TRBJ2-7|.|.|TRBV5-1
TGCGCCAGCAGCCCGGGCCGGGACTTTCCGTACGAGCAGTACTTC
CASSPGRDFPYEQYF
>TRBJ2-5|.|.|TRBV19
TGTGCCAGTAGTATAGACAGGGAGTCGCGAGAGACCCAGTACTTC
CASSIDRESRETQYF
>TRBJ2-7|.|TRBD2|TRBV27
TGTGCCAGCAGACTCCTACTAGCGACACCCTACGAGCAGTACTTC
CASRLLLATPYEQYF
>TRBJ2-2|.|.|TRBV27
TGTGCCAGCAGCCCGCTCAGCGGGGAGCTGTTTTTT
CASSPLSGELFF
>TRBJ1-5|few|.|TRBV23-1
TGCGCCAGCATTTGTGGGCCCCAGCATTTT
CASICGPQHF
>TRBJ2-1|.|TRBD1|TRBV7-9
TGTGCCAGCAGCCCAGACAGGACAGGGGATGAGCAGTTCTTC
CASSPDRTGDEQFF
>TRBJ2-1|.|.|TRBV28
TGTGCCAGCAGTTTCGAGACAGACCCTGAGCAGTTCTTC
CASSFETDPEQFF
>TRBJ2-4|.|TRBD2|TRBV4-1
TGCGCCAGCAGCCAGGACCCTTGGGGGGAGGGCGGCAAAAACATTCAGTACTTC
CASSQDPWGEGGKNIQYF
>TRBJ1-5|.|TRBD1|TRBV7-8
TGTGCCAGCCTACGCGGGACAGGGGGCGGTCAGCCCCAGCATTTT
CASLRGTGGGQPQHF
>TRBJ2-2|.|TRBD2|TRBV28
TGTGCCAGCAGACCCCTCCGACTAGCTGGCGGGGAGCTGTTTTTT
CASRPLRLAGGELFF
>TRBJ2-7|.|.|TRBV6-5
TGTGCCAGCAGTTACTCGACTACGGACGTTTCCTACGAGCAGTACTTC
CASSYSTTDVSYEQYF
>TRBJ2-5|once|TRBD2|TRBV27
TGTGCCAGCAAACAGCGGGAGGGCCCCGTGGAGACCCAGTACTTC
CASKQREGPVETQYF
>TRBJ2-7|.|TRBD2|TRBV29-1
TGCAGCGTTGACAGTGTAACTAGCGGGACCTACGAGCAGTACTTC
CSVDSVTSGTYEQYF
>TRBJ2-2|.|.|TRBV7-2
TGTGCCAGCAGCCCACCTGACAGGAGCACCGGGGAGCTGTTTTTT
CASSPPDRSTGELFF
>TRBJ2-1|.|TRBD2|TRBV7-9
TGTGCCAGCAGGGACACTAGCGGGAGCTACAATGAGCAGTTCTTC
CASRDTSGSYNEQFF
>TRBJ2-2|.|.|TRBV6-5
TGTGCCAGCAGTCAGGGTTGGGACACCGGGGAGCTGTTTTTT
CASSQGWDTGELFF
>TRBJ2-3|.|.|TRBV19
TGTGCCAGTAGCCGGCCCGGGGCGGCAAGTGGAGATACGCAGTATTTT
CASSRPGAASGDTQYF
>TRBJ2-7|.|.|TRBV5-6
TGTGCCAGCAGCTTACTCGCGACCCACGAGCAGTACTTC
CASSLLATHEQYF
>TRBJ2-7|once|.|TRBV7-9
TGTGCCAGCAGCCACCGGGACGGACCCTACGAGCAGTACTTC
CASSHRDGPYEQYF
>TRBJ2-3|.|TRBD2|TRBV5-1
TGCGCCAGCAGCTTGGCAGTGCCGAGCGGGAGTGGGGCAGATACGCAGTATTTT
CASSLAVPSGSGADTQYF
>TRBJ2-2|.|.|TRBV4-3
TGCGCCAGCAGCCAAGATTCGACCCTCGAGCTGTTTTTT
CASSQDSTLELFF
>TRBJ1-5|.|TRBD1|TRBV28
TGTGCCAGCAGGCCAGCCGGGACAGAGTCTTATAGCAATCAGCCCCAGCATTTT
CASRPAGTESYSNQPQHF
>TRBJ2-7|.|.|TRBV9
TGTGCCAGCAGCCCCTCCGGGACTGCCATCTACGAGCAGTACTTC
CASSPSGTAIYEQYF
>TRBJ2-5|.|.|TRBV9
TGTGCCAGCAGCGTAGACGACAGTTATTCTCCAAGGACCCAGTACTTC
CASSVDDSYSPRTQYF
>TRBJ2-7|.|.|TRBV6-1
TGTGCCAGCAGTGACTTAGGAAACGAGCAGTACTTC
CASSDLGNEQYF
>TRBJ2-7|.|.|TRBV5-6
TGTGCCAGCAGCGCGGGCGCAGGTAATGACGAGCAGTACTTC
CASSAGAGNDEQYF
>TRBJ2-7|.|TRBD1|TRBV27
TGTGCCAGCAGTATATCAGGGGGCGGAATAGCGTTCACCTACGAGCAGTACTTC
CASSISGGGIAFTYEQYF
>TRBJ1-1|.|.|TRBV19
TGTGCCACTGCAGGGCGGCTGAACACTGAAGCTTTCTTT
CATAGRLNTEAFF
>TRBJ1-1|few|.|TRBV30
TGTGCCTGGAGTGTACCTCGACGGTTGAACACTGAAGCTTTCTTT
CAWSVPRRLNTEAFF
>TRBJ1-5|.|.|TRBV6-6
TGTGCCAGCAGTTGGGCCCCCACAGGAGACTCTCAGCCCCAGCATTTT
CASSWAPTGDSQPQHF
>TRBJ2-3|.|TRBD2|TRBV6-5
TGTGCCAGCACTCGTAGCGGGACAAGCACAGATACGCAGTATTTT
CASTRSGTSTDTQYF
>TRBJ1-2|.|.|TRBV28
TGTGCCAGCAGTCCCGCCGTTGGCTACACCTTC
CASSPAVGYTF
>TRBJ2-4|.|.|TRBV18
TGTGCCAGCTCACGGGTAGCCAAAAACATTCAGTACTTC
CASSRVAKNIQYF
>TRBJ1-1|once|.|TRBV5-4
TGTGCCAGCAGCCCGCTAGACGGAGATCGGGCTGAAGCTTTCTTT
CASSPLDGDRAEAFF